This T cell receptor beta chain was obtained from a study of cytomegalovirus exposure and HLA in healthy donors. The PCR made use of 60 Vbeta and 13 Jbeta primers. Repertoires were generated with immunoSEQ multiplex PCR, while TCRdb's copy carries only in-frame clones and drops some. Here the sample spans over 100,000 clones, approximately 79% being singletons. The study, taken as a whole, reports: In a later analysis, HLA-associated beta chains showed higher expansion and lower generation probabilities than comparable chains. Exclusion applied to some V segments, including TRBV6-2 and TRBV6-3, as they were indistinguishable. A later analysis by the authors found several of the most significant clusters apparently linked to common viral pathogens. Being productive about 90% or about 30% of the time was typical of most TCR beta V segments in an earlier analysis.

With respect to this clone: Its target is unknown.

In germline, CDR1 is SGDLS, CDR2 YYNGEE. The CDR3 contains 18 residues. The V and J ends lost 4 bases and 1 base, in that order; junction bases with no gene match: 11. The clonotype originates from a man aged 50-59 years in good health and CMV-seropositive. The chain recombines TRBV9 with TRBJ2-3; 11 nucleotides line up with TRBD2. The sequenced sample consisted of PBMCs. CDR3 loop: CASSPTGTSGRGTDTQYF. CDR3 sequence (DNA): TGTGCCAGCAGCCCTACAGGTACTAGCGGGAGAGGCACAGATACGCAGTATTTT.